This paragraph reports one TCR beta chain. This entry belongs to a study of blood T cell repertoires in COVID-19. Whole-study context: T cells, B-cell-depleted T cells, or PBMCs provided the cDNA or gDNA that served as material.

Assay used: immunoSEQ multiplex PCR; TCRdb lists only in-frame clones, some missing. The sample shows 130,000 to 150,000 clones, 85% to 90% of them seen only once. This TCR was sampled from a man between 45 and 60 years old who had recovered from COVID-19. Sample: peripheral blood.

The CDR3 nucleotides read TGCGCCAGCAGCATCCGGACAGGGGGCATGAACACTGAAGCTTTCTTT. Its translation is CASSIRTGGMNTEAFF. The rearrangement links TRBV5-1 to TRBJ1-1; TRBD1 agrees at 11 bases. The CDR3 is made up of 16 amino acids. V shed 4 bases, J shed 0 bases, and the junction held 5 bases outside the gene matches. CDR1 SGHRS and CDR2 YFSETQ come from the germline V gene.